Described below is a single TCR beta chain sequence and its context. Its antigen is unidentified. These data originate in a study of T cell repertoires in cytomegalovirus infection. The overall study: Recently identified HLA-C-restricted and well-studied HLA-B-restricted CMV epitopes were used.

V gave up 3 bases and J gave up 7 bases, with 21 bases separating them. Germline V gene data show CDR1 as MGHRA and CDR2 as YSYEKL. The CDR3 has 16 amino acids. MiXCR, run by TCRdb on the reads, gives a single entry per CDR3 protein. The sample includes 300,000 or so distinct CDR3 sequences, roughly 25% of them seen just once. Regarding the study as a whole: Summed frequency of shared TCR beta families picked out CMV carriers who also had the relevant HLA.

This clonotype was obtained from a human donor in good health (CMV status not recorded). Some clones in this sample may be carry-over from other donors' samples. The V gene is TRBV4-1, the J gene TRBJ1-2, with D possibly matching TRBD1 (6 bases). The sample here was cultured PBMCs, taken from culture after CMV antigen stimulation. CDR3 nucleotide sequence: TGCGCCAGCAGCCACAGGACCGGGACAAGGTACTCTGGCTACACCTTC. Translating gives CASSHRTGTRYSGYTF.